This TCR beta chain derives from a study of Graves' ophthalmopathy and Graves' hyperthyroidism. Study-wide findings and caveats: The model reached 65% to 71% sensitivity and roughly 76% specificity for predicting ophthalmopathy progression.

RNA transcripts yielded amplified TCR beta CDR3 regions. In the first round, RT-PCR was carried out with HTBI primers, and a multiplex PCR formed the second round. In TCRdb, the multiplex PCR reads were re-called with MiXCR into one record per CDR3 protein. The sample shows hundreds of thousands of distinct CDR3 sequences, around a fifth of them seen only once. Germline lookup yields CDR1 DFQATT and CDR2 SNEGSKA (reference sequence). The CDR3 is made up of 15 amino acids. Trimming stripped 3 bases from V and 1 base from J, with 15 bases between. Hyperthyroidism counted as stable given no ophthalmopathy within 18 months of follow-up. Hyperthyroidism patients were newly diagnosed, ill under 2 months, and aged 18 to 65 years. In this sample, this clonotype turned up many times. Its specificity is not known.

The J gene is TRBJ1-1, the V gene TRBV20-1; a possible D gene is TRBD1 (5 bases). The sample was peripheral blood. This sequence was found in a woman aged 18-29 years with stable Graves' hyperthyroidism. Some clones in this sample may be carry-over from other donors' samples. Here the CDR3 reads CSASWARAGNTEAFF. DNA of the CDR3: TGCAGTGCTAGTTGGGCCAGGGCTGGGAACACTGAAGCTTTCTTT.